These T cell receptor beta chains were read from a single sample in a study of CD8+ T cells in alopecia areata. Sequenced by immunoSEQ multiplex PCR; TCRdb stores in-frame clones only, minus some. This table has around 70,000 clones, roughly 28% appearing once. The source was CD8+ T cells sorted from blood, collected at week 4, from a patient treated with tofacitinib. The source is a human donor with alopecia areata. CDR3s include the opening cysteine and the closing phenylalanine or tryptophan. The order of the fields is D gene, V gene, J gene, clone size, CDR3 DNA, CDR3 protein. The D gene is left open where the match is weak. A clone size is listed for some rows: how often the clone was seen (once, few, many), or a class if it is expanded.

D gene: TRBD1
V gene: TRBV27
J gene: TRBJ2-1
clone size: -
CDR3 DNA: TGTGCCAGCAGTTACTCGACAGGGGGCGATGAGCAGTTCTTC
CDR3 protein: CASSYSTGGDEQFF

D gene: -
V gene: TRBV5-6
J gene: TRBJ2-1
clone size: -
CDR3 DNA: TGTGCCAGCAGCTTGGGTAGGGTTGATGAGCAGTTCTTC
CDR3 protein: CASSLGRVDEQFF

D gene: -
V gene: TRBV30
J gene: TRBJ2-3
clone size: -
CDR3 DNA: TGTGCCTGGAACGTGGGCAACCCAGATACGCAGTATTTT
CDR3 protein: CAWNVGNPDTQYF

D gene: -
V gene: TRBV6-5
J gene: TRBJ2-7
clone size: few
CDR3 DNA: TGTGCCAGCAGTTACGTGGGAGCTATCGACCAGTACTTC
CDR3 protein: CASSYVGAIDQYF

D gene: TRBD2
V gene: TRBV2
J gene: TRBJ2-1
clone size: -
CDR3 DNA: TGTGCCAGCAGCGGACTAGCGGGAGACAATGAGCAGTTCTTC
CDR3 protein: CASSGLAGDNEQFF

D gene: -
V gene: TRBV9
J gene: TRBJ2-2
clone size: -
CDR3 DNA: TGTGCCAGCAGCGTAGAGGGTCGACCCGGGGAGCTGTTTTTT
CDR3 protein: CASSVEGRPGELFF

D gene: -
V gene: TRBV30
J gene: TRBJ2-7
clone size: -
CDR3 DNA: TGTGCCTGGAGTGTCTTTGGAGCCGACGAGCAGTACTTC
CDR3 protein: CAWSVFGADEQYF

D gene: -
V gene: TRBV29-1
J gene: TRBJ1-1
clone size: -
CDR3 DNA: TGCAGCGTTCAGCGGAGGGTGATGAACACTGAAGCTTTCTTT
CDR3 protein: CSVQRRVMNTEAFF

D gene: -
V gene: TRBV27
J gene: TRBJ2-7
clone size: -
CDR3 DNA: TGTGCCAGCAGTTACAACTGGGCCAGGAATTACGAGCAGTACTTC
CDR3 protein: CASSYNWARNYEQYF

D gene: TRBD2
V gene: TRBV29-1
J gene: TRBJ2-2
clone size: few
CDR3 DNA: TGCAGCGTGACTAGCGGGAACACCGGGGAGCTGTTTTTT
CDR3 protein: CSVTSGNTGELFF

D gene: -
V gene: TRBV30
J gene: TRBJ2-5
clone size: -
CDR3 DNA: TGTGCCTGGAGTGGGATTTCGGAGACCCAGTACTTC
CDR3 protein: CAWSGISETQYF

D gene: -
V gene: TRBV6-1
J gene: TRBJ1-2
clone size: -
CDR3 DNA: TGTGCCAGTCAAGATACCGGTGGCTACACCTTC
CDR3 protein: CASQDTGGYTF

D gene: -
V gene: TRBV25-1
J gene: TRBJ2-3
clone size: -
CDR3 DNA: TGTGCCAGCAGTGAATTAGGTTTTGGAGATACGCAGTATTTT
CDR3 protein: CASSELGFGDTQYF

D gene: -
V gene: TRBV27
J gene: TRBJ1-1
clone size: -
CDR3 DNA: TGTGCCAGCAGTTTAGGGACAGAAGCTTTCTTT
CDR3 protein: CASSLGTEAFF

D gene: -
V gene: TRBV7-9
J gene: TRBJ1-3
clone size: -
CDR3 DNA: TGTGCCAGCAGCCCACGAGTGGGTCCCAGAAACACCATATATTTT
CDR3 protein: CASSPRVGPRNTIYF

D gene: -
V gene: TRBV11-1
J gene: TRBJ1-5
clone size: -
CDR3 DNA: TGTGCCAGCAGCTTAGGGGGAAGCAATCAGCCCCAGCATTTT
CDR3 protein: CASSLGGSNQPQHF

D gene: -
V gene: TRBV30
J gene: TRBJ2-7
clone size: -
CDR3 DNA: TGTGCCTGGAGCTCGGGGGACGGCGAGCAGTACTTC
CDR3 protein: CAWSSGDGEQYF

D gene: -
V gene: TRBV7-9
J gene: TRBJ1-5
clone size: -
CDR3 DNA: TGTGCCAGCAGCTTGCAGGGACCCAATCAGCCCCAGCATTTT
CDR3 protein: CASSLQGPNQPQHF

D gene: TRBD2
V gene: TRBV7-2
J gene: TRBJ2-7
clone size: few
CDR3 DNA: TGTGCCAGCAGCTCCTGGACTAGCGGGAGTGGCGAGCAGTACTTC
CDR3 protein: CASSSWTSGSGEQYF

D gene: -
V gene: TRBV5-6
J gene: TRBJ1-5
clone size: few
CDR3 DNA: TGTGCCAGCAGCTTGGGCAGGGACTATAGCAATCAGCCCCAGCATTTT
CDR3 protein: CASSLGRDYSNQPQHF

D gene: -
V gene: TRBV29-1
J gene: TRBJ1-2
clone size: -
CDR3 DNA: TGCAGCGTTGTACAGCCAGACAATGGCTACACCTTC
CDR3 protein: CSVVQPDNGYTF

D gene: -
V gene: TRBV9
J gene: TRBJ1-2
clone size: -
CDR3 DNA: TGTGCCAGCAGCGGGACTAGATCGGACTACACCTTC
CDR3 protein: CASSGTRSDYTF

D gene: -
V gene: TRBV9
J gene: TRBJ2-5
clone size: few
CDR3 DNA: TGTGCCAGCAGCCCCAGGACGCGGGGGACCCAGTACTTC
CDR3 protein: CASSPRTRGTQYF

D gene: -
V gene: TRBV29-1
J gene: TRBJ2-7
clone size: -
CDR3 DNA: TGCAGCGTTCAGACTAGTAAAGGCTACGAGCAGTACTTC
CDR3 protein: CSVQTSKGYEQYF

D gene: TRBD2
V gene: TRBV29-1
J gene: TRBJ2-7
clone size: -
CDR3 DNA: TGCAGCGGGCGACTAGCGGGAGGCTCCGAGCAGTACTTC
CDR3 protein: CSGRLAGGSEQYF

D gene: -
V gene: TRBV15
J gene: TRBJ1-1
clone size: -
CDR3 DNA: TGTGCCACCAGCCGCACCACCCGCGTAAACACTGAAGCTTTCTTT
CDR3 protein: CATSRTTRVNTEAFF

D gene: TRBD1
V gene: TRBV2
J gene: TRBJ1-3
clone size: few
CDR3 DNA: TGTGCCAGCAGTGTCGGACAGGCTGGCGGAAACACCATATATTTT
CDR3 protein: CASSVGQAGGNTIYF

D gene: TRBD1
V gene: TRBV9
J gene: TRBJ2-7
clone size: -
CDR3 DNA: TGTGCCAGCAGCCCCCGGGGACAGGAGTCCTACGAGCAGTACTTC
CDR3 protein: CASSPRGQESYEQYF

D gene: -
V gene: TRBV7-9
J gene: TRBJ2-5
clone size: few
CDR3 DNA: TGTGCCAGCAGCATGGGATTTTCCGTTGGAAAAGAGACCCAGTACTTC
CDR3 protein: CASSMGFSVGKETQYF

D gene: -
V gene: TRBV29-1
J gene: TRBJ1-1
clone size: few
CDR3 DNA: TGCAGCGTGATGGGGGGTCGAACTGAAGCTTTCTTT
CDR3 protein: CSVMGGRTEAFF

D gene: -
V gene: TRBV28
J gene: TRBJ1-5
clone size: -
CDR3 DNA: TGTGCCAGCAGTTTTTCAGTTCGGCGTCCGTTATCCCAGCATTTT
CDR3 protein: CASSFSVRRPLSQHF

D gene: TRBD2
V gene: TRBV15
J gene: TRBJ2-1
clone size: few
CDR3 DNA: TGTGCCACCAGCAATGGACTAGGGTCCCAAAATGAGCAGTTCTTC
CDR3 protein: CATSNGLGSQNEQFF

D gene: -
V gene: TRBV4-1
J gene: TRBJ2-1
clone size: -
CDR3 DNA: TGCGCCAGCAGCCAGCGGTGGGAGATCCGGTCCCAGGGTGGTGGTGAGCAGTTCTTC
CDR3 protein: CASSQRWEIRSQGGGEQFF

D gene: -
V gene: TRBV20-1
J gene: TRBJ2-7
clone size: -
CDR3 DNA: TGCAGTGCTAGGGACTCCTACGAGCAGTACTTC
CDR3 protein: CSARDSYEQYF

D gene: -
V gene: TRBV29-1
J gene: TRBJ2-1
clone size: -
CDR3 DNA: TGCAGCGTTGAAGATCAGGGGTTATACAATGAGCAGTTCTTC
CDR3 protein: CSVEDQGLYNEQFF

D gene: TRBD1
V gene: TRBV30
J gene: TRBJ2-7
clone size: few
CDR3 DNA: TGTGCCTGGAGTCATGGGACAGGGGGCGGCTACGAGCAGTACTTC
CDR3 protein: CAWSHGTGGGYEQYF

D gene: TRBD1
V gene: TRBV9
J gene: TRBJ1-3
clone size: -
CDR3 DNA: TGTGCCAGCAACCCGACAGGGGGTGGAAACACCATATATTTT
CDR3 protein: CASNPTGGGNTIYF